This is a list of T cell receptor beta chains from one sample in a study of CD8 T cells in ankylosing spondylitis. From the 5' RACE reads, TCRdb called clonotypes with MiXCR, one entry per CDR3 protein. This table has 150,000 to 200,000 distinct CDR3 sequences, approximately 20% appearing once. Sequenced: blood, either unsorted or a sorted T cell fraction (not recorded which). The receptor source for this set is a male donor with ankylosing spondylitis or in good health (not recorded which). Each CDR3 is given with its conserved first and last residue. Clone size, where shown, is once, few, many, or a class for clones that have expanded.

TRBJ1-1 | TRBV20-1 | many | CSARRQGNTEAFF
TRBJ2-1 | TRBV2 | many | CASRVDRGSYNEQFF
TRBJ2-6 | TRBV11-2 | NA | CASSSPGADLSGANVLTF
TRBJ2-2 | TRBV29-1 | many | CSVGVGTVYTGELFF
TRBJ1-1 | TRBV4-1 | many | CASSPPLRTANTEAFF
TRBJ2-3 | TRBV3-1 | NA | CASSQEMLLRSTDTQYF
TRBJ1-1 | TRBV5-1 | many | CASSLVGWTEAFF
TRBJ2-2 | TRBV27 | NA | CASRPWGLNTGELFF
TRBJ2-7 | TRBV5-1 | many | CASSRDTSSYEQYF
TRBJ2-1 | TRBV7-9 | few | CASSLVGSSSYNEQFF
TRBJ2-5 | TRBV5-1 | many | CASSLAAGQETQYF
TRBJ2-1 | TRBV6-2/TRBV6-3 | many | CASTGTSGYNEQFF
TRBJ2-7 | TRBV11-3 | many | CASSSQGGGWTRSYEQYF
TRBJ2-2 | TRBV19 | many | CASSIGPNTGELFF
TRBJ1-2 | TRBV27 | NA | CASSLYALDPPYGYTF
TRBJ2-3 | TRBV14 | few | CASSQWVETDTQYF
TRBJ1-5 | TRBV28 | few | CASSFLESGHQPQHF
TRBJ1-5 | TRBV12-3/TRBV12-4 | many | CASSLLGTGNQPQHF
TRBJ2-1 | TRBV5-1 | once | CASKGTGAYSYNEQFF
TRBJ1-5 | TRBV5-1 | many | CASSPDSPSNQPQHF
TRBJ2-7 | TRBV5-1 | many | CASSATSGSYEQYF
TRBJ2-5 | TRBV5-1 | NA | CASSPAGVSETQYF
TRBJ1-2 | TRBV12-3/TRBV12-4 | many | CASSPQGLGGYTF
TRBJ1-1 | TRBV20-1 | NA | CSARGVNTEAFF
TRBJ2-4 | TRBV5-5 | many | CASSLGSDIQYF
TRBJ2-7 | TRBV10-3 | NA | CAIGIGGGYEQYF
TRBJ1-2 | TRBV11-2 | NA | CASSSAGSYGYTF
TRBJ2-5 | TRBV24-1 | many | CATSDLLVGQETQYF
TRBJ2-5 | TRBV12-3/TRBV12-4 | many | CASRFWGGEETQYF
TRBJ2-1 | TRBV29-1 | many | CSAQRLAGGYYEQFF
TRBJ1-4 | TRBV7-6 | many | CASSLGLGKGEKLFF
TRBJ1-5 | TRBV28 | few | CASSPLVPLRNQPQHF
TRBJ1-5 | TRBV5-6 | NA | CASSIQGRSNQPQHF
TRBJ2-2 | TRBV27 | NA | CASSVVAKVGELFF
TRBJ2-7 | TRBV20-1 | many | CSARESIGTSGDYEQYF